The clone carrying this T cell receptor (beta chain) showed up just a few times. Antigen specificity is unknown. The data are from a study of early T cells in non-severe SARS-CoV-2 infection. Study overall: Sequenced material consisted of bulk RNA (from unsorted whole blood), and chains were unpaired.

Study outcomes and limitations: There was a bias toward anti-spike CD8 responses in VDJdb matching, which missed private and CD4 specificities.

Individual cDNA molecules were tagged with unique molecular identifiers. TCRdb analysed the 5' RACE reads with MiXCR anew, one entry per CDR3 protein. The sample includes 80,000 to 100,000 distinct CDR3 sequences, 11% to 15% seen only once; the top ten take about 6%. What was sequenced was whole blood. The sequence came from an adult who was a healthcare worker with PCR-confirmed SARS-CoV-2 infection or an uninfected control (not recorded which).

CDR3 DNA: TGTGCCAGCCTTGAGGGAAATGAGCAGTTCTTC. Translated: CASLEGNEQFF. The chain has TRBV28 and TRBJ2-1; tentative D call: TRBD2 (5 bases). Germline CDR1 reads MDHEN; CDR2 reads SYDVKM. The CDR3 extends over 11 amino acids. Trimming left V 8 bases short and J 7 bases short, with 9 bases between.